This T cell receptor beta chain came from a study of blood T cell repertoires in COVID-19. As for the study in general: From the United States, Italy and Spain came samples of acute and convalescent COVID-19. Sample material is recorded as cDNA or gDNA derived from T cells, B-cell-depleted T cells, or PBMCs.

In the original processing: The assay estimated nucleated cells by amplifying reference gene primers. Only in-frame clones appear in the TCRdb table, and some are missing; sequencing was by immunoSEQ multiplex PCR. V and J calls and clone size follow that table, whereas D and trimming were derived from the DNA. The sample lists 450,000 to 500,000 clones, over 75% occurring once. The V segment lost 6 bases and the J segment 8 bases; nucleotides outside the gene matches: 5. The CDR3 consists of 12 residues. The V gene's germline CDR1 is MNHEY and CDR2 SVGEGT. The receptor's source is a human donor in a cohort sampled during active COVID-19. Sequencing was carried out using peripheral blood. The genes are TRBV6-2 or TRBV6-3 and TRBJ2-3, with 7 bases matching TRBD2. CDR3 region: CASSKRGGTQYF. CDR3 DNA: TGTGCCAGCAGCAAACGCGGGGGTACGCAGTATTTT.